The clone carrying this TCR beta chain showed up just a few times. This record belongs to a study of T cells of healthy individuals. CDR1 and CDR2 from the germline V gene are GTSNPN and SVGIG (reference sequence). The CDR3 runs 14 residues. Trimming removed 3 bases from V and 0 bases from J, with 11 bases in between. Each CDR3 protein is one row after TCRdb ran MiXCR on the 5' RACE reads. The sample yields 100,000 or so distinct CDR3 sequences, approximately 16% seen once. The V call is TRBV30, the J call TRBJ2-5, with D possibly TRBD1 on 6 matching bases. This TCR was sampled from a human donor in good health. In nucleotides, the CDR3 is TGTGCCTGGAGAAAACAGGGAGACCAAGAGACCCAGTACTTC. It specifies CAWRKQGDQETQYF.